This TCR beta chain was sequenced for a study of cytomegalovirus exposure and HLA in healthy donors (dated by TCRdb to 2016 to 2017). The study in broad terms: An earlier analysis of approximately 600 of the donors reported about 250 Gb of sequence data and 117 million unique TCR beta sequences from approximately 180 million T cells. Using immunosequencing, the study profiled T cell repertoires from 640 or so subjects and related those repertoires to cytomegalovirus serostatus. High-throughput TCR immunosequencing, statistical association of individual TCRs with disease status, and machine learning were combined to predict cytomegalovirus infection status. Of the approximately 400 genotyped donors, less than 90% were placed in the genetic ancestry cluster associated with self-reported Caucasian donors. Across 398 genotyped donors of the cohort, an average of approximately 200,000 unique TCR beta nucleotide sequences per donor were sequenced, and about a sixth of those sequences were non-productive. Every repertoire in the discovery cohort had been generated on one and the same sequencing platform. In a later genetic analysis, genome-wide SNP genotypes for about three fifths of the 666 donors were used, and that subset was treated as a discovery cohort. Because of strong linkage in the cohort, five DR-DQ haplotypes were treated as single units for association and clustering. About 310 gigabases of sequencing data and roughly 90 million unique TCR sequences were included in an early release covering roughly 600 HLA-typed donors. Typing coverage differed by locus: A, B, C, DRB1 and DQB1 were typed in about 620-640 donors, DQA1 in about 510, DPA1 in 600 to 610, and DPB1 in 450 to 480. HLA typing covered class I and class II loci at four-digit resolution. The study was designed to test whether signatures of past pathogen exposure could be identified by cataloging public T cell receptors. The later analysis used no new phenotypic data to find candidate immune exposures, relying instead on TCR beta sequences and their occurrence across donors. To study patterns of TCR occurrence, a later analysis re-analyzed previously published TCR beta repertoires from around 700 donors and added high-resolution HLA genotyping. A separate validation cohort of about 110 different subjects was used in addition to the roughly 700-subject first cohort. Alongside the repertoire data, information on donor age, sex, ethnicity and CMV serostatus was compiled. An earlier analysis of about 600 of the donors used high-throughput TCR beta sequencing to judge whether each TCR beta V gene segment behaved as functional or pseudogenic.

The cohort comprised 710 or so healthy bone marrow donors. At the time of sampling, every cohort member was nominally healthy, though immune exposures that went unrecorded were likely present. The donor was CMV seronegative and belonged to the group of around 350 seronegative cohort members. Every donor gave a peripheral blood sample, and the peripheral blood mononuclear cells from that sample were used for TCR beta sequencing. Genomic DNA was extracted from the blood cell samples with the Qiagen DNeasy Blood Extraction Kit. A remark on this clone: Its specific antigen is unknown. No much larger clone is present one base from it, and per-base qualities are unavailable.

Library creation used the immunoSEQ multiplex PCR assay. A mixture of 60 forward primers for TCR Vbeta segments and 13 reverse primers for TCR Jbeta segments was used in the multiplex PCR. The CDR3 region of rearranged TCR beta genes was amplified from genomic DNA by a multiplex PCR assay. The amplified TCR beta libraries were sequenced on the Illumina HiSeq System as 87-base-pair reads. Processing in the source paper ran as follows. A later analysis counted 75 million to 100 million unique TCR beta chains across the approximately 700 repertoires, and 10 million to 12 million of these chains were shared by at least two donors. To remove PCR and sequencing errors, raw reads were error-corrected and collapsed into unique sequences using a nearest-neighbor algorithm that merged closely related sequences. V, D and J gene segments were assigned by aligning CDR3 sequences to IMGT reference sequences. For a sequence to be retained, a match of at least six nucleotides to both a V gene segment and a J gene segment was required. A rearrangement counted as productive if the CDR3 had no stop codons and remained in frame with V and J, and every other rearrangement counted as non-productive. Following IMGT convention, CDR3 was defined as the stretch from the second conserved V-encoded cysteine up to the conserved J-encoded phenylalanine. In an earlier analysis of some 550 of the donors, sequences lacking an unambiguous match to a single V gene segment were excluded. An earlier analysis of some 500 of the donors classified V segments as functional when productive rearrangements were above 56.7% and as segregating when the standard deviation between donors was above 5%. A statistical classification framework was built for diagnosing cytomegalovirus status from the catalog of TCR beta chain sequences. In a later analysis, V and J genes were assigned by comparing TCR nucleotide sequences against IMGT/GENE-DB human TR gene sequences. A later analysis assigned CDR3 sequences and most-parsimonious VDJ recombination scenarios with the TCRdist pipeline. In a later analysis, every TCR beta chain was defined by the combination of its CDR3 amino acid sequence and its V-gene family, and reads without a unique V-gene family were dropped. In a later analysis, fewer than 650 highly shared, low-generation-probability nucleotide sequences were removed to address suspected cross-contamination and a sequencing artifact. A later analysis calculated a clonal expansion index for each public chain from normalized within-repertoire ranks of inferred template counts. A later analysis computed generation probabilities with a VDJ recombination model fitted to out-of-frame rearrangements, and checked the results against IGoR. In a later analysis, hypergeometric tests were used to score TCR-TCR, TCR-HLA and TCR-CMV co-occurrence, with a repertoire-size bias correction applied to TCR pairs. In a later analysis, false discovery rates were estimated by permuting HLA or CMV assignments 20 times. A later analysis grouped co-occurring TCRs with DBSCAN, adding TCRdist sequence similarity when clustering within HLA-allele-positive subsets. For co-occurrence clustering, repertoires with fewer than 30,000 or more than 120,000 public chains were excluded, along with several repertoires with anomalous nucleotide sharing. TCRdb re-hosts the immuneACCESS table, in-frame sequences only. Its copies lack some clones; in the studies checked, an unresolved V gene accounts for under half of them, and the cause for the rest is not known. V, J and clone size derive from that table, while D and trimming were established from the DNA sequence. The sample table shows more than 140,000 clones, and nearly 80% are seen once. The ten biggest clones cover 0.66% of the sample.

Relative to germline, V is missing 8 bases and J is missing 2 bases, with 6 bases of the junction outside any gene match. CDR1 and CDR2 are drawn from the germline V gene: MNHNS, SASEGT. From the cysteine through the phenylalanine, the CDR3 covers 13 amino acids. The kept DNA is CDR3 alone, 39 bases in frame from the first base. Points the paper makes about the study in general: In an earlier analysis of approximately 600 of the donors, most TCR beta V segments were observed in productive rearrangements about 87% or about 30% of the time, broadly matching IMGT annotations. Most TCR sequences were observed very rarely across donors, whereas some public TCRs were present in many individuals. In a later analysis, several top co-occurrence clusters were reported to appear linked to parvovirus B19, influenza, CMV and Epstein-Barr virus. Assigning TCR associations to individual alleles was difficult when HLA alleles, especially DR and DQ, strongly co-occurred. A later analysis found that most CMV-associated TCR beta chains appeared HLA-restricted, with HLA associations seemingly driven largely by CMV exposure. The authors suggested that the approach could potentially be extended to other disease states and immunological phenotypes. The 87-base-pair reads could not distinguish some IMGT-functional V segments, including TRBV6-2 and TRBV6-3, so those segments were excluded. Sequencing depth was assumed to be roughly uniform across donors in the presence/absence analyses, though that assumption may not hold. Compared with the approximately 670-donor mean, donors in an Asian-associated ancestry cluster had fewer N-insertions in productive TCRs, according to a later genetic analysis. The earlier analysis of approximately 560 of the donors excluded 15 to 20 rarely observed V segments, including chromosome 9 orphons, because counts were too low. In the study, around 150 TCR beta chains were listed as associated with cytomegalovirus. The sequencing pipeline was judged likely to have produced a cluster of highly shared sequence variants as a technical artifact. Correlated functional status among segregating V segments might be attributable to linkage disequilibrium, but an unknown experimental factor could not be ruled out. CMV serostatus was the only immune exposure information available for the cohort. An association between a missense DCLRE1C variant and V-gene and J-gene trimming of TCR beta chains was found in a later genetic analysis and replicated in an independent cohort. Compared with equally common non-associated chains, HLA-associated TCR beta chains in a later analysis were more clonally expanded and had lower generation probabilities. HLA typing was unavailable for some donors at each locus, so association tests used only the typed subset. Only TCR beta chains were sequenced in this cohort, and the absence of alpha or paired-chain data limited detectable features. Cytomegalovirus status was reported to be diagnosed by the classifier with high specificity and sensitivity in both the original and validation cohorts. In a later analysis, the rate of TCR association differed among HLA loci, with DRB1 alleles having the most associated TCRs and HLA-C alleles having the fewest. A further reported finding was that TCR beta sequences accurately predicted the HLA-A and HLA-B alleles for most subjects in the first cohort. A later analysis associated 15,000 or so TCR beta sequences with specific HLA alleles at a false discovery rate of 0.05. In vitro tests confirmed that a few of the cytomegalovirus-associated TCR beta chains recognize cytomegalovirus antigens.

The source material was PBMCs. This sequence originates from a male donor in good health and CMV-seronegative. The V gene is TRBV6-1 and the J gene is TRBJ2-7; TRBD1 fits 7 bases in the junction. The CDR3 region: CASGRGQAYEQYF. In nucleotide form, the sequence is TGTGCCAGCGGCAGAGGACAGGCCTACGAGCAGTACTTC.